The 17 T cell receptor beta chains in this list originate from one sample, sequenced in a study of T cell responses to AZD1222 COVID-19 vaccine (dated by TCRdb to the early 2020s). Per the publication, the time point label means: about 28 days (+/-7) after the second vaccine dose. Library generation was performed with the immunoSEQ multiplex PCR assay. TCRdb retrieved this table from immuneACCESS and kept in-frame rearrangements only. Not all clones are present; in checked studies, unresolved V genes account for under half, and no reason is known for the remainder. For this sample there are some 110,000 clones; roughly 91% appear just once. About 4% of the sample lies in the top ten. The specimen was peripheral blood, collected 28 days after the second AZD1222 dose. The source of these receptors is an adult who received the AZD1222 COVID-19 vaccine.

The V gene is TRBV12-3 or TRBV12-4, the J gene TRBJ1-1; 10 positions agree with TRBD1. The CDR3 length is 12 residues. Losses at the gene ends were 11 bases for V and 0 bases for J; bases not matched to a gene: 0. The CDR3 DNA follows: TGTGCCGGACAGGGGGTGAACACTGAAGCTTTCTTT. Amino acids: CAGQGVNTEAFF.

The V gene is TRBV4-1, the J gene TRBJ1-1; 9 nucleotides agree with TRBD1. V dropped 1 base and J dropped 2; count of bases not matched to a gene: 2. The CDR3 contains 15 residues. The germline CDR1 and CDR2 sequences are MGHRA and YSYEKL. The CDR3 loop reads CASSQGDRANTEAFF. CDR3 coding DNA: TGCGCCAGCAGCCAAGGGGACAGGGCAAACACTGAAGCTTTCTTT.

The gene calls are TRBV2 and TRBJ1-1; the D gene is possibly TRBD1 (5 bases). Germline V CDR1 and CDR2: SNHLY, FYNNEI. V lost 6 bases, J lost 0 bases, and 11 bases lay in between. This CDR3 has 14 residues. CDR3 residues: CASRGGAMNTEAFF. The DNA of the CDR3 is TGTGCCAGCAGAGGAGGGGCCATGAACACTGAAGCTTTCTTT. Based on the CDR3 plus reference TRBV2 and TRBJ1-1, the full variable domain is EPEVTQTPSHQVTQMGQEVILRCVPISNHLYFYWYRQILGQKVEFLVSFYNNEISEKSEIFDDQFSVERPDGSNFTLKIRSTKLEDSAMYFCASRGGAMNTEAFFGQGTRLTVV.

This clone appeared once. This chain connects TRBV27 to TRBJ1-5; TRBD1 matches 7 bases. With V trimmed by 5 bases and J by 5 bases, 12 bases remained unmatched. The germline CDR1 and CDR2 sequences are MNHEY and SMNVEV (reference sequence). The CDR3 has 16 residues. The CDR3, as DNA: TGTGCCAGCAGTCCCCTTCAGGGGGTTGGGTATCAGCCCCAGCATTTT. This gives the protein CASSPLQGVGYQPQHF.

The chain recombines TRBV2 with TRBJ1-6; D is unclear. Trimming took off 6 bases at V and 0 bases at J, with 9 bases between the two ends. Germline CDR1 is SNHLY and CDR2 is FYNNEI. CDR3 length: 15 residues. CDR3 in amino acids: CASSTRSSYNSPLHF. CDR3 in DNA: TGTGCCAGCAGCACGAGGAGCTCCTATAATTCACCCCTCCACTTT.

This sequence joins TRBV5-1 and TRBJ2-7; D is ambiguous. This CDR3 spans 15 amino acids. The ends were cut back, 0 bases at V and 0 bases at J, with 10 bases in the middle. Germline V gives CDR1 SGHRS, CDR2 YFSETQ. The CDR3 coding sequence is TGCGCCAGCAGCTTGGGGGCTGCGACCTCCTACGAGCAGTACTTC. It translates to CASSLGAATSYEQYF.

V usage is TRBV6-2 or TRBV6-3 and J usage is TRBJ2-2; 8 bases match TRBD2. With V trimmed by 4 bases and J by 4 bases, 2 bases remained unmatched. The CDR3 extends over 14 amino acids. CDR1 MNHEY and CDR2 SVGEGT come from the germline V gene. The CDR3 bases are TGTGCCAGCAGTTTAGGGACTAGCACCGGGGAGCTGTTTTTT. This codes for CASSLGTSTGELFF.

The J gene is TRBJ1-2, the V gene TRBV19; 9 positions agree with TRBD1. With 5 bases clipped from V and 2 bases from J, the junction kept 6 bases outside the gene matches. The CDR3 runs 15 residues. Germline CDR1 LNHDA, CDR2 SQIVND (reference sequence). CDR3 in amino acids: CASSLGTGWNYGYTF. In DNA, the CDR3 is TGTGCCAGTAGTCTGGGGACAGGGTGGAACTATGGCTACACCTTC.

This chain uses TRBV6-5 with TRBJ1-1; maybe TRBD1 (6 bases). V was trimmed by 8 bases and J by 0 bases, leaving 13 bases between them. This CDR3 comprises 14 residues. Germline CDR1 reads MNHEY; CDR2 reads SVGAGI. CDR3: CASGQNSMNTEAFF. The CDR3 region has the DNA TGTGCCAGCGGACAGAATTCCATGAACACTGAAGCTTTCTTT.

This sequence joins TRBV5-1 and TRBJ1-2; 7 bases agree with TRBD1. The germline gives CDR1 SGHRS, CDR2 YFSETQ. The ends lost 2 bases at V and 3 bases at J; junction bases unmatched: 7. There are 15 residues in the CDR3. The CDR3 region is CASSFNRGSDYGYTF. CDR3 sequence (DNA): TGCGCCAGCAGCTTTAACAGGGGATCGGACTATGGCTACACCTTC.

The V and J genes are TRBV10-3 and TRBJ1-5; weak D call: TRBD1 (5 bases). The ends were cut back, 6 bases at V and 2 bases at J, with 14 bases in the middle. The CDR3 sequence is 15 residues long. Germline lookup yields CDR1 ENHRY and CDR2 SYGVKD. The CDR3: CAISEQGLGNQPQHF. The CDR3, as DNA: TGTGCCATCAGCGAGCAGGGTTTGGGCAATCAGCCCCAGCATTTT.

This rearrangement joins TRBV23-1 to TRBJ1-5; D gene uncertain. TRBV23-1 is placed among ORFs of uncertain function. V lost 6 bases and J 0 bases, leaving 18 bases between the germline ends. The CDR3 contains 17 residues. The CDR3 nucleotides read TGCGCCAGCAGACGGCGCGGGCCCCGGGATAGCAATCAGCCCCAGCATTTT. It encodes CASRRRGPRDSNQPQHF.

The genes are TRBV27 and TRBJ1-1, with 10 nucleotides matching TRBD1. From germline, CDR1 is MNHEY and CDR2 SMNVEV (reference sequence). The V gene end was trimmed by 6 bases and the J gene end by 9 bases; junction bases not matched to a gene: 22. This CDR3 has 18 residues. The DNA for the CDR3 is TGTGCCAGCAGCCTTTTCCGGCCGGGACAGGGGCCGGGGGGAAAAGCTTTCTTT. Protein: CASSLFRPGQGPGGKAFF.

V and J are TRBV7-9 and TRBJ1-2, with 7 bases fitting TRBD1. V lost 0 bases and J lost 0; bases outside the gene matches: 4. The CDR3 totals 16 residues. The germline CDR1 and CDR2 sequences are SEHNR and FQNEAQ (reference sequence). CDR3 nucleotides: TGTGCCAGCAGCTTAGCTCTGACAGGGCCTAACTATGGCTACACCTTC. It codes for CASSLALTGPNYGYTF.

This chain connects TRBV9 to TRBJ2-1, with TRBD2 identical over 8 bases. CDR3 length: 21 amino acids. From germline, CDR1 is SGDLS and CDR2 YYNGEE. V trimming: 0 bases; J trimming: 3 bases; junction bases outside the gene matches: 20. CDR3 in DNA: TGTGCCAGCAGCGTAGTATGGCGGGAGGTTTACGGGATAACGGGCTACAATGAGCAGTTCTTC. Translating it yields CASSVVWREVYGITGYNEQFF.

The chain couples TRBV19 to TRBJ1-5; D gene ambiguous. CDR1 is LNHDA, CDR2 SQIVND, per germline (reference sequence). CDR3 length: 19 amino acids. Trimming pared 5 bases from V and 0 bases from J, leaving 23 bases between. The CDR3 loop reads CASSPRRTNNLYSNQPQHF. In DNA, the CDR3 is TGTGCCAGTAGTCCCCGTCGGACCAACAACCTCTATAGCAATCAGCCCCAGCATTTT.

This clone was detected only once. The rearrangement joins TRBV7-9 to TRBJ1-6; TRBD1 aligns across 9 bases. This CDR3 spans 15 amino acids. Germline V CDR1 and CDR2: SEHNR, FQNEAQ (reference sequence). The V gene end was trimmed by 4 bases and the J gene end by 4 bases; junction bases not matched to a gene: 2. The CDR3 nucleotides are TGTGCCAGCAGCTCCGACAGGGGGTATAATTCACCCCTCCACTTT. Protein product: CASSSDRGYNSPLHF.